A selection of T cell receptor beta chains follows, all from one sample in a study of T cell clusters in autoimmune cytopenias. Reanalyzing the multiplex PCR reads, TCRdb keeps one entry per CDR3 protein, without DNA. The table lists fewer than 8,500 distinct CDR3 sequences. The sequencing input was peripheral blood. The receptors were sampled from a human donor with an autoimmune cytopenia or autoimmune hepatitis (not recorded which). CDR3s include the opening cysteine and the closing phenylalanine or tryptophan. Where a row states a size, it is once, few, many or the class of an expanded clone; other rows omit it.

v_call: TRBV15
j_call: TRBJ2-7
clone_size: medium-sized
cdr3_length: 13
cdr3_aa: CATSRPGAPEQYF

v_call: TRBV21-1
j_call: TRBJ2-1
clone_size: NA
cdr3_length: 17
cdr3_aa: CASSKIWTLGEYNEQFF

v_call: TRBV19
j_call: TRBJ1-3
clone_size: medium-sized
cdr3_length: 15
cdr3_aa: CASSPGPLFLNTIYF

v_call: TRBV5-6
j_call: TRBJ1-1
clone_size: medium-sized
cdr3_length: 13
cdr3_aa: CASSRRAGREAFF

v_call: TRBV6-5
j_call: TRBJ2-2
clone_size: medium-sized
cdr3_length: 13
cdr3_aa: CASSYSTPGELFF

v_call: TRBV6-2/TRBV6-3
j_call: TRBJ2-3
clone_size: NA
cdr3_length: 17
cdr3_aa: CASSYSTGGLWTDTQYF

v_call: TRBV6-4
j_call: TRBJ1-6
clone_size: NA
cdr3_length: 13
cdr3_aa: CASTPGGGSPLHF

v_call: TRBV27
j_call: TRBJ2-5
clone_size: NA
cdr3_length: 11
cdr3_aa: CASSAGGTQYF

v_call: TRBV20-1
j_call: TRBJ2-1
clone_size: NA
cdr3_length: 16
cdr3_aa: CSARDQLAGDLNEQFF

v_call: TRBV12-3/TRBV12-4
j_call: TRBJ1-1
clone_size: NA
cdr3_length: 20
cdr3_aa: CASSLDRRGQGNPRDTEAFF

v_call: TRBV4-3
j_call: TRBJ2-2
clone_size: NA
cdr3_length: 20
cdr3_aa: CASSQDPNAGDEWGTGELFF

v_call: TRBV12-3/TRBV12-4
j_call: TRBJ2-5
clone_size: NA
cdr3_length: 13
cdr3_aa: CASSLLPQETQYF

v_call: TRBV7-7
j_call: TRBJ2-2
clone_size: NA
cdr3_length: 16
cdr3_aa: CASSPRTGADTGELFF

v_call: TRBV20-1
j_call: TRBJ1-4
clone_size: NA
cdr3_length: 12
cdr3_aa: CSAMWNQQKLFF

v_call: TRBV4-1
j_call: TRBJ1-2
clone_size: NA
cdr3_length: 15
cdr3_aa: CASSQVEQGAYGYTF

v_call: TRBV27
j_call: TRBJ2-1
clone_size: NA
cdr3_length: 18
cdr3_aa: CASSFRLAGGGWRNEQFF

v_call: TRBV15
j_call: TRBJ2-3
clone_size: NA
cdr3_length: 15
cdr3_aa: CATSTRGYGTDTQYF

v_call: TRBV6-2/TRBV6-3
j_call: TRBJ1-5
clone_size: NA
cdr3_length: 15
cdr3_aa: CASSYSRGGNQPQHF

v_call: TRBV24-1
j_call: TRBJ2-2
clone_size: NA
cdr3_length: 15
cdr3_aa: CATSELAGNTGELFF

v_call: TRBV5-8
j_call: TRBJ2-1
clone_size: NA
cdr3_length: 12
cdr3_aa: CASSFVLYEQFF

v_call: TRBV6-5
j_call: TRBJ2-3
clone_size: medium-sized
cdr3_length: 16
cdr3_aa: CASSYNHGERTDTQYF

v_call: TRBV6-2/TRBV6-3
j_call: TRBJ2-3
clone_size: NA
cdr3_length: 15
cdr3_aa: CASAKEGVGTDTQYF

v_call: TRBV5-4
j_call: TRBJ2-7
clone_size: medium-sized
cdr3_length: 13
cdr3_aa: CASSFPLGAGQYF

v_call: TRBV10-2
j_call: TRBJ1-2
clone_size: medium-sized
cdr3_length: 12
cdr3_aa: CASSDWGYGYTF

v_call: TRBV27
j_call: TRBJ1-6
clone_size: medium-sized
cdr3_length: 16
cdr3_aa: CASCAVTPGQTSPLHF

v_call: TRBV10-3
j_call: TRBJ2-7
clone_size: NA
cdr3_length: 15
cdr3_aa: CAIGETSGSSYEQYF

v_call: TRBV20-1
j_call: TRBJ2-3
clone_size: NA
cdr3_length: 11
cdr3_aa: CRSSSTDTQYF

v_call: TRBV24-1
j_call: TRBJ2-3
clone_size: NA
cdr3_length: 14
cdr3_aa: CATSNKGSTDTQYF

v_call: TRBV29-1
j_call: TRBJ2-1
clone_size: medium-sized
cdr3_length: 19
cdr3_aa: CSVADRGLAGDGGRNEQFF

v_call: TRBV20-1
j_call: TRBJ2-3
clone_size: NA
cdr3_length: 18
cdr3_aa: CSARRPRSGTSGGDTQYF

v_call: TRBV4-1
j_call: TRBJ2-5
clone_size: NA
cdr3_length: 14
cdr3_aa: CASSQAALQETQYF

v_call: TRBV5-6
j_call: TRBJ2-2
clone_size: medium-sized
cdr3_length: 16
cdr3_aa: CASSSPRTGPTGELFF

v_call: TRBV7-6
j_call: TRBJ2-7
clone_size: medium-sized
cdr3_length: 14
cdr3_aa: CASSLYGSSYEQYF

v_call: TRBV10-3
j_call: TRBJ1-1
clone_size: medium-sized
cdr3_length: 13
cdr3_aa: CAISGQANTEAFF

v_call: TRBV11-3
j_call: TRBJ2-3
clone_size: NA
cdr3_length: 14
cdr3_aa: CASSLAASTDTQYF

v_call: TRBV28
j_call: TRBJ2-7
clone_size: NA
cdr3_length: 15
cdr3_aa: CASSTGHPPAWEQYF

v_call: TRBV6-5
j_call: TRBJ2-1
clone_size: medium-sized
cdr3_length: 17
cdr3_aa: CASSYSIAESSYNEQFF

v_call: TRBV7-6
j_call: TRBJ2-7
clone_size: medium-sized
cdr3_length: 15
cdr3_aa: CASSLGDSRTYEQYF

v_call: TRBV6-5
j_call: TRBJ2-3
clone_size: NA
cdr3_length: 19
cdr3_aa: CASSYSYALGQGAADTQYF

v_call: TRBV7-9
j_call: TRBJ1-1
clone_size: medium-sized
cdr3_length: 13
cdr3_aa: CASSLPASFGAFF

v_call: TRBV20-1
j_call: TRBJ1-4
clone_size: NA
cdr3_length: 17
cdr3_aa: CSARVWGQKATNEKLFF

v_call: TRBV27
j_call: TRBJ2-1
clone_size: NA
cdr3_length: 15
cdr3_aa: CASSLGLAAYNEQFF